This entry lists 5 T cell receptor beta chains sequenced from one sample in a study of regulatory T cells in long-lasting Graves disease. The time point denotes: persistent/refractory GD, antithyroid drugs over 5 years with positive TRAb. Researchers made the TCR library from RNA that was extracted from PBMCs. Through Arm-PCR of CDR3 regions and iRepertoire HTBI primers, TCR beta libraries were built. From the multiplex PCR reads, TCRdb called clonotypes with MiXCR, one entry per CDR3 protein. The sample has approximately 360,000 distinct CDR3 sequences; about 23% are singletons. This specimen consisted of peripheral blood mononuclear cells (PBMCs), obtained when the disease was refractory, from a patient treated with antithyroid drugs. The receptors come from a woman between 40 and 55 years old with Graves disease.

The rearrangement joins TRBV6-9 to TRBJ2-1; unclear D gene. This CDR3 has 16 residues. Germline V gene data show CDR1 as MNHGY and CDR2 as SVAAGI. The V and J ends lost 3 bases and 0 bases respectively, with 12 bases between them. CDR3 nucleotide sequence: TGTGCCAGCAGTTACTCAGTTCTGAGCTCCTACAATGAGCAGTTCTTC. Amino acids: CASSYSVLSSYNEQFF.

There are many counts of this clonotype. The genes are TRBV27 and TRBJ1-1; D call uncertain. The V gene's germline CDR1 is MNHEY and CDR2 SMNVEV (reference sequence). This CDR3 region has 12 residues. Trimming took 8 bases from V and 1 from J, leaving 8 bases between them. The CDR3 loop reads CASYDPNTEAFF. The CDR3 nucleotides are TGTGCCAGCTACGACCCGAACACTGAAGCTTTCTTT.

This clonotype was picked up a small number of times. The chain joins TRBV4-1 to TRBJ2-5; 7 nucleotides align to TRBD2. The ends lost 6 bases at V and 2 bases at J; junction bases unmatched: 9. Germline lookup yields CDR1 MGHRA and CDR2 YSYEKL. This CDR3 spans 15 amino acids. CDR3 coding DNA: TGCGCCAGCAGGCCTAGGGGACTACCTCAAGAGACCCAGTACTTC. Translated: CASRPRGLPQETQYF.

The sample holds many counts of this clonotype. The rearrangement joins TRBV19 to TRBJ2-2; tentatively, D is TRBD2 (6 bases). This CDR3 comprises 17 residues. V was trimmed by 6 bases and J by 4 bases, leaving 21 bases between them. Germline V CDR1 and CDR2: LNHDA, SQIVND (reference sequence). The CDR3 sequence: CASSRTTSHTGTGELFF. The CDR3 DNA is TGTGCCAGTAGCAGGACTACTAGCCACACCGGCACCGGGGAGCTGTTTTTT.

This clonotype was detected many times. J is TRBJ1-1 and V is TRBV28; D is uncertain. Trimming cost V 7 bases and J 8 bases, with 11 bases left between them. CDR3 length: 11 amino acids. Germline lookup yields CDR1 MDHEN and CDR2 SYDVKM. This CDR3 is CASTTFREAFF. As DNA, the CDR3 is TGTGCCAGCACCACATTTCGGGAAGCTTTCTTT.